The source of this TCR beta chain is a study of T cell clones after liver transplantation. Study overall: A pre-transplant mixed lymphocyte reaction with TCRbeta sequencing defined graft-donor-reactive clones followed in post-transplant blood. Three of the eight recipients were HCV-positive; the rest had non-autoimmune, non-viral transplant indications.

In this sample, this clone turned up a few times. Its antigen is unidentified. CDR1 SGHRS and CDR2 YFSETQ come from the germline V gene. The CDR3 is 13 amino acids. The V gene lost 2 bases and the J gene lost 4 bases, with 8 bases spanning the gap. Study-wide results and limits: A larger donor-reactive than third-party decline suggested partial antigen-specific deletion.

The data were produced by immunoSEQ multiplex PCR, yet TCRdb's version contains in-frame clones alone and is incomplete. The table shows roughly 100,000 clones, with 82% occurring only once. This receptor was taken from a human donor who received a liver transplant. The rearrangement uses TRBV5-1 and TRBJ2-3; a weak D match, TRBD2 (6 bases). The sequencing used CD4+ T cells from blood, collected before liver transplant. CDR3 nucleotides: TGCGCCAGCAGCTTAGGAGGGTCAGATACGCAGTATTTT. This gives the protein CASSLGGSDTQYF. Full variable domain (outside the CDR3, taken from reference TRBV5-1 and TRBJ2-3): KAGVTQTPRYLIKTRGQQVTLSCSPISGHRSVSWYQQTPGQGLQFLFEYFSETQRNKGNFPGRFSGRQFSNSRSEMNVSTLELGDSALYLCASSLGGSDTQYFGPGTRLTVL.